A selection of T cell receptor beta chains follows, all from one sample in a study of blood T cell repertoires in COVID-19. Measured with immunoSEQ multiplex PCR; TCRdb has only the in-frame clones, and not every one. The table lists some 300,000 clones, about nine tenths of them singletons, with under 8% in the top ten. Material for sequencing was peripheral blood. The receptors derive from a woman in her 30s who had recovered from COVID-19. CDR3s include the opening cysteine and the closing phenylalanine or tryptophan. Fields, in order: J gene, D gene, V gene, clone size, CDR3 DNA, CDR3 protein. The D gene is left open where the match is weak. Clone size is given for some rows only: seen once, a few or many times, or a class if the clone is expanded.

J: TRBJ2-1; D: NA; V: TRBV30; size: NA; DNA: TGTGCCTGGTTTAGCCGCAATGAGCAGTTCTTC; CDR3: CAWFSRNEQFF
J: TRBJ1-2; D: TRBD1; V: TRBV6-5; size: NA; DNA: TGTGCCAGCAGAAGACCACAGGGGAACTATGGCTACACCTTC; CDR3: CASRRPQGNYGYTF
J: TRBJ2-4; D: TRBD1; V: TRBV5-6; size: NA; DNA: TGTGCCAGCTCTGGACAGGGGGCTAACATTCAGTACTTC; CDR3: CASSGQGANIQYF
J: TRBJ1-1; D: TRBD1; V: TRBV28; size: once; DNA: TGTGCCAGCAGCACAGGGGGGGTCACTGAAGCTTTCTTT; CDR3: CASSTGGVTEAFF
J: TRBJ1-2; D: NA; V: TRBV28; size: NA; DNA: TGTGCCAGCAGTTTATCCGGCCGGAGGGAAGGCTACACCTTC; CDR3: CASSLSGRREGYTF
J: TRBJ1-3; D: TRBD1; V: TRBV9; size: few; DNA: TGTGCCAGCAGCGTAGCAGGCAGGGGGGCTGGAAACACCATATATTTT; CDR3: CASSVAGRGAGNTIYF
J: TRBJ1-3; D: TRBD1; V: TRBV5-6; size: NA; DNA: TGTGCCAGCAGCCGAACAATACAGGGGGCGCCCGGAAACACCATATATTTT; CDR3: CASSRTIQGAPGNTIYF
J: TRBJ2-1; D: TRBD1; V: TRBV19; size: NA; DNA: TGTGCCAGTAGTATAGTTCGTGCGGGACAGGGGTGGTATGAGCAGTTCTTC; CDR3: CASSIVRAGQGWYEQFF
J: TRBJ2-3; D: TRBD2; V: TRBV20-1; size: NA; DNA: TGCAGTGCTAGTCCCAGCGGGGGCGGCACAGATACGCAGTATTTT; CDR3: CSASPSGGGTDTQYF
J: TRBJ2-7; D: NA; V: TRBV28; size: NA; DNA: TGTGCCAGCAGTTTGGCCGAGGGGGGGCGTGAGCAGTACTTC; CDR3: CASSLAEGGREQYF
J: TRBJ1-1; D: NA; V: TRBV5-1; size: NA; DNA: TGCGCCAGCAGCTTGTCAATCCCCAACACTGAAGCTTTCTTT; CDR3: CASSLSIPNTEAFF
J: TRBJ2-1; D: TRBD1; V: TRBV5-1; size: NA; DNA: TGCGCCAGCGGCCTACAGGGGGTAGTAAATGAGCAGTTCTTC; CDR3: CASGLQGVVNEQFF
J: TRBJ2-7; D: NA; V: TRBV19; size: NA; DNA: TGTGCCAGTAGTATGGACAGCGGGGCCTACGAGCAGTACTTC; CDR3: CASSMDSGAYEQYF
J: TRBJ1-5; D: TRBD1; V: TRBV28; size: NA; DNA: TGTGCCAGCAGAAAAACCACAGGGGGTGATCAGCCCCAGCATTTT; CDR3: CASRKTTGGDQPQHF
J: TRBJ2-7; D: NA; V: TRBV18; size: NA; DNA: TGTGCCAGCTCCCCCGGCAGGGACTACGAGCAGTACTTC; CDR3: CASSPGRDYEQYF
J: TRBJ1-1; D: NA; V: TRBV6-5; size: NA; DNA: TGTGCCAGCACGGCAGGGGTAGACACTGAAGCTTTCTTT; CDR3: CASTAGVDTEAFF
J: TRBJ2-1; D: TRBD1; V: TRBV10-3; size: few; DNA: TGTGCCACCGGACAGGGGAGGATCAATGAGCAGTTCTTC; CDR3: CATGQGRINEQFF
J: TRBJ1-2; D: NA; V: TRBV4-3; size: once; DNA: TGCGCCAGCAGCCAAGAAGGTCCAGGGAACTATGGCTACACCTTC; CDR3: CASSQEGPGNYGYTF
J: TRBJ1-1; D: TRBD1; V: TRBV3-1/TRBV3-2; size: NA; DNA: TGTGCCAGCAGCCCTAGGACAGGGGTGAACACTGAAGCTTTCTTT; CDR3: CASSPRTGVNTEAFF
J: TRBJ1-1; D: NA; V: TRBV6-6; size: once; DNA: TGTGCCAGCAGTTACTCGGCAGGGCAAGCTTTCTTT; CDR3: CASSYSAGQAFF
J: TRBJ2-7; D: TRBD2; V: TRBV6-6; size: NA; DNA: TGTGCCAGCAGTTACTCCCGACTAGCGGGGGCGTACGAGCAGTACTTC; CDR3: CASSYSRLAGAYEQYF
J: TRBJ1-5; D: NA; V: TRBV5-8; size: NA; DNA: TGTGCCAGCAGCCCTCGCGGGGGCCATGTTAGCAATCAGCCCCAGCATTTT; CDR3: CASSPRGGHVSNQPQHF
J: TRBJ1-2; D: TRBD1; V: TRBV30; size: NA; DNA: TGTGCCTGGGACAGGGGGCTTAGCTATGGCTACACCTTC; CDR3: CAWDRGLSYGYTF
J: TRBJ1-6; D: NA; V: TRBV5-4; size: NA; DNA: TGTGCCAGCAGCCTAATCGGGAGGGATTCACCCCTCCACTTT; CDR3: CASSLIGRDSPLHF
J: TRBJ2-7; D: NA; V: TRBV21-1; size: NA; DNA: TGTGCCAGCAACCTAACGCGGCGGCAGGGAACGGCCTACGAGCAGTACTTC; CDR3: CASNLTRRQGTAYEQYF
J: TRBJ1-2; D: NA; V: TRBV15; size: NA; DNA: TGTGCCACCAGCAGAGATAAAGGGGGCTATGGCTACACCTTC; CDR3: CATSRDKGGYGYTF
J: TRBJ2-5; D: TRBD2; V: TRBV7-2; size: NA; DNA: TGTGCCAGCAGCCCGAAGGGTGGGGAGGGAGAGACCCAGTACTTC; CDR3: CASSPKGGEGETQYF
J: TRBJ1-4; D: NA; V: TRBV19; size: once; DNA: TGTGCCAGTAGTATGCAGGGAGGCATGGAAAAACTGTTTTTT; CDR3: CASSMQGGMEKLFF
J: TRBJ2-7; D: NA; V: TRBV28; size: few; DNA: TGTGCCAGCGCTAAGGGCCGCCATATAGGGGTGCCCGAGCAGTACTTC; CDR3: CASAKGRHIGVPEQYF
J: TRBJ2-3; D: NA; V: TRBV7-9; size: NA; DNA: TGTGCCAGCAGCTTACGGGGTCCAGGCCTCACAGATACGCAGTATTTT; CDR3: CASSLRGPGLTDTQYF
J: TRBJ1-1; D: NA; V: TRBV7-2; size: NA; DNA: TGTGCCAGCAGCTTGGGGACGGGACTAATGAACACTGAAGCTTTCTTT; CDR3: CASSLGTGLMNTEAFF
J: TRBJ2-3; D: TRBD2; V: TRBV27; size: once; DNA: TGTGCCAGCAGTCCGGGACTAGCGGGGCTAGATACGCAGTATTTT; CDR3: CASSPGLAGLDTQYF
J: TRBJ1-1; D: NA; V: TRBV19; size: once; DNA: TGTGCCAGTAGTTTCGACAGGTTGAACACTGAAGCTTTCTTT; CDR3: CASSFDRLNTEAFF
J: TRBJ2-7; D: NA; V: TRBV18; size: NA; DNA: TGTGCCAGCTCACCACGGCCCCAGGAGCAGTACTTC; CDR3: CASSPRPQEQYF
J: TRBJ2-7; D: TRBD2; V: TRBV27; size: NA; DNA: TGTGCCAGCAGCTGGACTAGCGGGGGGTACGAGCAGTACTTC; CDR3: CASSWTSGGYEQYF
J: TRBJ1-2; D: NA; V: TRBV5-1; size: NA; DNA: TGCGCCAGCAGCTTAAACGGGAACTATGGCTACACCTTC; CDR3: CASSLNGNYGYTF
J: TRBJ1-3; D: NA; V: TRBV19; size: NA; DNA: TGTGCCAGTAGTTTCGGGTTGGCTGGAAACACCATATATTTT; CDR3: CASSFGLAGNTIYF
J: TRBJ1-2; D: TRBD1; V: TRBV24-1; size: NA; DNA: TGTGCCACCAGTGATTTTCTGTACCGGGACAGGGCTTACGATGGCTACACCTTC; CDR3: CATSDFLYRDRAYDGYTF
J: TRBJ1-6; D: NA; V: TRBV7-2; size: NA; DNA: TGTGCCAGCAGCTTAGAACCTAGAGGAGGTTATACGTCACCCCTCCACTTT; CDR3: CASSLEPRGGYTSPLHF
J: TRBJ1-2; D: TRBD1; V: TRBV19; size: NA; DNA: TGTGCCACTAAACCGGGACAGGGGGACTATGGCTACACCTTC; CDR3: CATKPGQGDYGYTF
J: TRBJ1-1; D: NA; V: TRBV3-1/TRBV3-2; size: NA; DNA: TGTGCCAGCAGCCAGAGGGGGGAGGGCATAGTTTTCTTT; CDR3: CASSQRGEGIVFF
J: TRBJ1-2; D: NA; V: TRBV15; size: NA; DNA: TGTGCCACCAGCAGAACCCGGGACTGGTACTATGGCTACACCTTC; CDR3: CATSRTRDWYYGYTF
J: TRBJ1-1; D: NA; V: TRBV2; size: NA; DNA: TGTGCCAGCAGTGAGGGGGGAAAGGGAGCTGAAGCTTTCTTT; CDR3: CASSEGGKGAEAFF
J: TRBJ2-3; D: TRBD1; V: TRBV5-6; size: NA; DNA: TGTGCCAGCAGCCTGCTCGGGACAGGGAGAGCAGATACGCAGTATTTT; CDR3: CASSLLGTGRADTQYF
J: TRBJ1-2; D: NA; V: TRBV9; size: NA; DNA: TGTGCCAGCAGCGTTTCAGGGCATGGCTACACCTTC; CDR3: CASSVSGHGYTF
J: TRBJ1-3; D: NA; V: TRBV4-2; size: NA; DNA: TGTGCCAGCAGCCAGCCAATCCCCCGAGGGAACACCATATATTTT; CDR3: CASSQPIPRGNTIYF
J: TRBJ1-2; D: NA; V: TRBV6-5; size: NA; DNA: TGTGCCAGCAGTTACTCTCCTCGGGACTATGGCTACACCTTC; CDR3: CASSYSPRDYGYTF